A selection of T cell receptor beta chains follows, all from one sample in a study of blood T cells in healthy people across ages. TCRdb reanalysed the 5' RACE reads using MiXCR and keeps one entry per CDR3 protein. The sample holds about 970,000 distinct CDR3 sequences, approximately 50% seen once. Material: blood. Receptor source: a woman aged 60 to 75 in good health. The CDR3 runs from the conserved cysteine through the conserved F or W. D genes are given only for firm matches. Not every row has a clone size; where given, it reads once, few, many or a size class.

J gene,clone size,D gene,V gene,CDR3 protein,CDR3 DNA
TRBJ1-1,NA,NA,TRBV7-9,CASSFRQAQEAFF,TGTGCCAGCAGCTTCCGACAGGCACAGGAGGCTTTCTTT
TRBJ2-5,NA,NA,TRBV4-1,CASSQQGGPLETQYF,TGCGCCAGCAGCCAACAAGGAGGGCCCCTTGAGACCCAGTACTTC
TRBJ2-1,NA,TRBD1,TRBV5-6,CASSLAYRGSSYNEQFF,TGTGCCAGCAGCTTGGCCTACAGGGGGAGCTCCTACAATGAGCAGTTCTTC
TRBJ1-2,NA,NA,TRBV29-1,CSVVRTVGGYTF,TGCAGCGTTGTTAGGACCGTCGGTGGCTACACCTTC
TRBJ2-1,NA,TRBD1,TRBV7-9,CASSQRQGAASNEQFF,TGTGCCAGCAGCCAAAGGCAGGGGGCGGCGAGCAATGAGCAGTTCTTC
TRBJ1-1,once,NA,TRBV5-1,CASIGQPSTEAFF,TGCGCCAGCATCGGACAGCCGAGCACTGAAGCTTTCTTT
TRBJ2-3,NA,NA,TRBV27,CASKAVGGTDTQYF,TGTGCCAGCAAGGCGGTCGGGGGCACAGATACGCAGTATTTT
TRBJ2-3,NA,NA,TRBV4-1,CASSPQGFASSDTQYF,TGCGCCAGCAGCCCTCAAGGGTTCGCTAGTTCGGATACGCAGTATTTT
TRBJ1-5,NA,NA,TRBV4-1,CASSLTEGQPQHF,TGCGCCAGCAGCCTAACCGAAGGGCAGCCCCAGCATTTT
TRBJ2-3,once,NA,TRBV19,CASTTYWGTDTQYF,TGTGCCAGCACAACCTACTGGGGCACAGATACGCAGTATTTT
TRBJ1-2,few,NA,TRBV4-1,CASSQDGGEYYGYTF,TGCGCCAGCAGCCAAGATGGGGGGGAATACTATGGCTACACCTTC
TRBJ2-3,few,NA,TRBV7-8,CASSPISSTDTQYF,TGTGCCAGCAGCCCTATCTCTAGCACAGATACGCAGTATTTT
TRBJ2-7,NA,TRBD1,TRBV13,CASSLFRTGTYEQYF,TGTGCCAGCAGCTTATTTCGGACAGGGACCTACGAGCAGTACTTC
TRBJ2-1,NA,NA,TRBV18,CASSPPTIAKAVNEQFF,TGTGCCAGCTCACCTCCTACCATAGCCAAAGCTGTAAATGAGCAGTTCTTC
TRBJ1-3,NA,NA,TRBV28,CASSSLGGKNTIYF,TGTGCCAGCAGTTCCCTAGGGGGAAAAAACACCATATATTTT
TRBJ2-7,NA,NA,TRBV6-1,CASSEVFDGYEQYF,TGTGCCAGCAGCGAGGTGTTCGACGGCTACGAGCAGTACTTC
TRBJ2-1,NA,TRBD2,TRBV7-7,CASSLSGLAGSNEQFF,TGTGCCAGCAGCTTATCTGGACTAGCGGGATCGAATGAGCAGTTCTTC
TRBJ1-5,NA,NA,TRBV20-1,CGASRQGQPQHF,TGCGGTGCTAGTCGGCAGGGCCAGCCCCAGCATTTT
TRBJ2-1,NA,TRBD2,TRBV4-2,CASSQGPLAGGPHNEQFF,TGTGCCAGCAGCCAAGGGCCCCTAGCGGGAGGGCCGCACAATGAGCAGTTCTTC
TRBJ2-5,few,TRBD1,TRBV4-1,CASSLSSGTEGETQYF,TGCGCCAGCAGCCTCAGCTCCGGGACAGAAGGGGAGACCCAGTACTTC
TRBJ2-7,NA,NA,TRBV24-1,CATSDPDLVYEQYF,TGTGCCACCAGTGATCCCGATTTAGTCTACGAGCAGTACTTC
TRBJ1-2,NA,NA,TRBV20-1,CSAKTANYGYTF,TGCAGTGCTAAGACCGCTAACTATGGCTACACCTTC
TRBJ1-2,once,NA,TRBV15,CATSRDAVNYGYTF,TGTGCCACCAGCAGAGATGCGGTTAACTATGGCTACACCTTC
TRBJ2-7,NA,NA,TRBV28,CASSFSQRTGHYEQYF,TGTGCCAGCAGTTTTTCCCAAAGGACGGGACACTACGAGCAGTACTTC
TRBJ2-7,NA,NA,TRBV7-8,CASSLVGGAHEQYF,TGTGCCAGCAGCTTAGTGGGAGGAGCCCACGAGCAGTACTTC
TRBJ1-1,NA,NA,TRBV5-6,CASSSIAGEAEAFF,TGTGCCAGCAGCTCCATCGCGGGGGAAGCTGAAGCTTTCTTT
TRBJ1-2,NA,NA,TRBV19,CASSDEGDYGYTF,TGTGCCAGTAGTGATGAGGGTGACTATGGCTACACCTTC
TRBJ2-3,NA,NA,TRBV12-3/TRBV12-4,CASSLTPESTDTQYF,TGTGCCAGCAGTTTGACCCCGGAGAGCACAGATACGCAGTATTTT
TRBJ2-5,NA,NA,TRBV10-3,CASRRMGETQYF,TGTGCCAGCAGACGGATGGGGGAGACCCAGTACTTC
TRBJ2-7,NA,NA,TRBV10-3,CAIRGETYEQYF,TGTGCCATCAGGGGCGAAACCTACGAGCAGTACTTC
TRBJ2-1,once,NA,TRBV28,CASSLWTTASHNEQFF,TGTGCCAGCAGTTTATGGACAACAGCAAGCCACAATGAGCAGTTCTTC
TRBJ1-4,few,NA,TRBV5-1,CASIDFRRTRNEKLFF,TGCGCCAGCATCGACTTCCGGAGGACAAGGAATGAAAAACTGTTTTTT
TRBJ2-1,NA,TRBD2,TRBV11-3,CASSLRGGPNNEQFF,TGTGCCAGCAGCTTAAGGGGAGGGCCCAACAATGAGCAGTTCTTC
TRBJ2-3,NA,NA,TRBV4-1,CASSQEPVQGTDTQYF,TGCGCCAGCAGCCAAGAACCAGTACAGGGCACAGATACGCAGTATTTT
TRBJ2-7,NA,NA,TRBV29-1,CSVGTGRSSYNEQYF,TGCAGCGTTGGAACGGGTAGAAGCTCCTACAATGAGCAGTACTTC
TRBJ2-3,NA,TRBD1,TRBV5-1,CASSLMGQGARDTQYF,TGCGCCAGCAGCTTGATGGGACAGGGGGCCAGGGATACGCAGTATTTT
TRBJ2-3,few,NA,TRBV4-2,CASSQDGLTTDTQYF,TGTGCCAGCAGCCAAGACGGACTTACCACAGATACGCAGTATTTT
TRBJ2-7,few,NA,TRBV28,CASSFWTYEQYF,TGTGCCAGCAGTTTTTGGACCTACGAGCAGTACTTC
TRBJ1-1,NA,NA,TRBV12-3/TRBV12-4,CASHLTEAFF,TGTGCCAGCCATCTCACTGAAGCTTTCTTT
TRBJ2-3,NA,NA,TRBV20-1,CSALASWQYF,TGCAGTGCCTTAGCGTCCTGGCAGTATTTT
TRBJ2-7,NA,NA,TRBV4-1,CASSQDTGTSYEQYF,TGCGCCAGCAGCCAAGATACGGGTACTAGCTACGAGCAGTACTTC
TRBJ2-2,few,TRBD2,TRBV6-2/TRBV6-3,CASRPGTSGSWDTGELFF,TGTGCCAGCAGACCCGGGACTAGCGGGAGTTGGGACACCGGGGAGCTGTTTTTT